One sample yielded the 2 T cell receptor beta chains listed below, sequenced in a study of T cell responses to AZD1222 COVID-19 vaccine. Some clones are missing from TCRdb's copy, which holds only in-frame ones; the method was immunoSEQ multiplex PCR. The sample shows fewer than 150,000 clones, about 89% of them seen only once. The material sequenced was peripheral blood, taken 28 days after the second AZD1222 dose. The receptors stem from an adult who received the AZD1222 COVID-19 vaccine.

By sample share, this clone is medium-sized (0.01 to 0.1%). The gene calls are TRBV19 and TRBJ1-1; D not certain. Trimming removed 5 bases at V and 1 base at J, with 11 bases between. The germline V gene has CDR1 LNHDA and CDR2 SQIVND (reference sequence). This CDR3 has 14 residues. CDR3 in amino acids: CASSPDLPNTEAFF. CDR3 bases: TGTGCCAGTAGTCCCGATTTACCGAACACTGAAGCTTTCTTT.

V gene TRBV9 combines with J gene TRBJ2-1; TRBD2 matches 7 bases. Trimming took 4 bases from V and 7 from J; bases not matched to a gene: 17. This CDR3 region has 17 residues. The germline V gene encodes CDR1 SGDLS and CDR2 YYNGEE. CDR3: CASSSLSGGSLGNEQFF. Here the CDR3 DNA reads TGTGCCAGCAGCTCACTCTCTGGCGGGAGCTTGGGGAATGAGCAGTTCTTC.